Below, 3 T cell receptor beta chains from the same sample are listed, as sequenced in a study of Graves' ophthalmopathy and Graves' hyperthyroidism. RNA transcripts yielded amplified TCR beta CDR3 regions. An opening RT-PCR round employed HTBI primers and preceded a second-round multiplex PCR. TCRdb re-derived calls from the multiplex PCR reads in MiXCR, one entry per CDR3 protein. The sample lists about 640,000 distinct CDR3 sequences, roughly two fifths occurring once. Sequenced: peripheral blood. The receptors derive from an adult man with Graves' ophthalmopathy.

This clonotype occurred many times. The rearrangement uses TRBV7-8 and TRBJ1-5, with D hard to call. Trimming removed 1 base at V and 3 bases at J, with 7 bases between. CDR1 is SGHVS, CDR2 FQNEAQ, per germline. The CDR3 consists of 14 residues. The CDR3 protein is CASSLDSLNQPQHF. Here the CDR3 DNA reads TGTGCCAGCAGCTTAGATTCTCTCAATCAGCCCCAGCATTTT.

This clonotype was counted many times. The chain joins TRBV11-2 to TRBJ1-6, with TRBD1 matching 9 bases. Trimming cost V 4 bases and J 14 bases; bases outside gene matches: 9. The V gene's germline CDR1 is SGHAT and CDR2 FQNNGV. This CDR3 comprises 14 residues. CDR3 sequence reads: CASSSYRGPPTLHF. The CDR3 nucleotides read TGTGCCAGCAGCTCTTACAGGGGGCCCCCCACCCTCCACTTT.

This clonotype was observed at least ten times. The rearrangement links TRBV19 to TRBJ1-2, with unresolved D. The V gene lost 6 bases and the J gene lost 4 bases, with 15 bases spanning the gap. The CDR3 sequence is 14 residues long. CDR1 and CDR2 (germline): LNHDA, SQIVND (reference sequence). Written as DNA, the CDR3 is TGTGCCAGTAGGGGGATAGACATGGGCTATGGCTACACCTTC. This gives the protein CASRGIDMGYGYTF.